This TCR beta chain was found in a study of T cells after yellow fever vaccination. This clonotype was detected only a few times. Its antigen is still unknown. Researchers made TCR cDNA using 5'RACE template switching, and this step added a universal primer site and UMIs. TCRdb recomputed calls from the 5' RACE reads with MiXCR, one row per CDR3 protein. The sample consists of around 590,000 distinct CDR3 sequences, over 9% of them appearing once. V was pared by 0 bases and J by 2 bases, with 3 bases of the junction left unmatched. CDR1 LGHNA and CDR2 YSLEER come from the germline V gene. The CDR3 consists of 15 residues. Study-wide findings and caveats: Booster samples showed a return of most primary-vaccination clones (about 96% CD4, about 85% CD8).

V usage is TRBV4-3 and J usage is TRBJ2-7, with TRBD1 identical over 8 bases. Sequences were derived from PBMCs, sampled on the day of the yellow fever booster vaccination. The sequence came from a young man who received the YFV17D yellow fever vaccine. CDR3 coding DNA: TGCGCCAGCAGCCAAGAGGGGACAGGAACCTACGAGCAGTACTTC. Its protein product is CASSQEGTGTYEQYF.